Listed below are T cell receptor beta chains from one sample, sequenced in a study of T cell changes during pregnancy in multiple sclerosis. Measured with immunoSEQ multiplex PCR; TCRdb has only the in-frame clones, and not every one. The sample consists of tens of thousands of clones, approximately 91% of them appearing once. The specimen comprised peripheral blood, sampled in the third trimester of pregnancy. These receptors all stem from a female donor with multiple sclerosis, enrolled in a pregnancy study. The CDR3 runs from the conserved cysteine through the conserved F or W. A D gene is named only where the DNA matches it firmly. The size field is filled for only some rows; it gives once, few, many or a size class.

NA	NA	TRBJ2-7	TRBV2	TGTGCCAGCAGTGAAGGGTGGGGCAGCTCCTACGAGCAGTACTTC	CASSEGWGSSYEQYF
NA	NA	TRBJ1-5	TRBV10-3	TGTGCCATCAGTGAGTCGGCGACAGGCCCGTATAGCAATCAGCCCCAGCATTTT	CAISESATGPYSNQPQHF
NA	NA	TRBJ1-6	TRBV5-6	TGTGCCAGCAGCCCTCGGGACTCCTATAATTCACCCCTCCACTTT	CASSPRDSYNSPLHF
TRBD1	NA	TRBJ1-2	TRBV30	TGTGCCTGGGGCCTAGGGACAGGGGTCTATGGCTACACCTTC	CAWGLGTGVYGYTF
TRBD2	NA	TRBJ2-3	TRBV4-1	TGCGCCAGCAGCCAAGGACTAGCGGTCACAGATACGCAGTATTTT	CASSQGLAVTDTQYF
NA	NA	TRBJ2-7	TRBV11-2	TGTGCCAGCAGCCAGGCCGTAGACTACGAGCAGTACTTC	CASSQAVDYEQYF
TRBD2	NA	TRBJ2-2	TRBV9	TGTGCCAGCAGCCCAATCCGGGGGGGGGCCGGGGAGCTGTTTTTT	CASSPIRGGAGELFF
TRBD1	NA	TRBJ1-2	TRBV19	TGTGCCAGTAGTATTACAGGGGCCCCCTTGGGCTACACCTTC	CASSITGAPLGYTF
NA	NA	TRBJ1-1	TRBV7-9	TGTGCCAGCAGCTTAGGGGGGCGGAACACTGAAGCTTTCTTT	CASSLGGRNTEAFF
NA	NA	TRBJ1-2	TRBV7-9	TGTGCCAGCAGCAGCGGACAGAACTATGGCTACACCTTC	CASSSGQNYGYTF
NA	NA	TRBJ2-1	TRBV5-1	TGCGCCAGCAGCTTGATTGACAGCCTCAATGAGCAGTTCTTC	CASSLIDSLNEQFF
TRBD1	NA	TRBJ2-2	TRBV30	TGTGCCTGGAATCGGATTGTAGGGGGCTCGACCACCTGGGAGCTGTTTTTT	CAWNRIVGGSTTWELFF
NA	NA	TRBJ2-5	TRBV5-1	TGCGCCAGCAGCTTGGAAGGCGGGTACCAAGAGACCCAGTACTTC	CASSLEGGYQETQYF
NA	NA	TRBJ1-1	TRBV5-1	TGCGCCAGCAGCTTGTGGGGGGAAAGGGGCACTGAAGCTTTCTTT	CASSLWGERGTEAFF
NA	NA	TRBJ1-6	TRBV7-3	TGTGCCAGCAGCCCTGACAGGAATTCACCCCTCCACTTT	CASSPDRNSPLHF
NA	NA	TRBJ2-3	TRBV11-3	TGTGCCAGCAGCTTAGATCCCTACACAGACGCGCAGTATTTT	CASSLDPYTDAQYF
TRBD1	NA	TRBJ1-6	TRBV5-6	TGTGCCAGCAGCTTAGGGGGCGGCAGCTCACCCCTCCACTTT	CASSLGGGSSPLHF
TRBD2	NA	TRBJ2-5	TRBV5-1	TGCGCCAGTGCGACCTTCGCGGGGGGGATGCAAGAGACCCAGTACTTC	CASATFAGGMQETQYF
NA	many	TRBJ2-2	TRBV27	TGTGCCAGCAGGGGGCACCGGAACACCGGGGAGCTGTTTTTT	CASRGHRNTGELFF
NA	once	TRBJ2-1	TRBV7-2	TGTGCCAGCAGCTTAGTATTTAGGAGAACTGAGCAGTTCTTC	CASSLVFRRTEQFF
NA	once	TRBJ2-3	TRBV9	TGTGCCAGCAGCGGACGTTGGGGGGAATCGAACACAGATACGCAGTATTTT	CASSGRWGESNTDTQYF
TRBD1	NA	TRBJ1-1	TRBV28	TGTGCCAGCAGTGCGGGACAGCAAGCTTTCTTT	CASSAGQQAFF
TRBD1	NA	TRBJ2-7	TRBV10-3	TGTGCCATCAGTGAGCGGGGACAGGGGGCGCGAGACGAGCAGTACTTC	CAISERGQGARDEQYF
TRBD1	NA	TRBJ1-1	TRBV12-5	TGTGCTAGTGGACCCGGGGACAGGGAAGCTTTCTTT	CASGPGDREAFF
NA	NA	TRBJ1-5	TRBV5-1	TGCGCCAGCAGCTTGGCCCTCAATCAGCCCCAGCATTTT	CASSLALNQPQHF
TRBD1	NA	TRBJ1-4	TRBV6-5	TGTGCCAGCAGTCGGACAGGGTTTGAAAAACTGTTTTTT	CASSRTGFEKLFF
NA	NA	TRBJ2-7	TRBV11-2	TGTGCCAGCAGACTTCCCTGGCGGGGAAGCTCCTACGAGCAGTACTTC	CASRLPWRGSSYEQYF
NA	NA	TRBJ2-1	TRBV27	TGTGCCAGCAGTTTGTACGGAGAAACATCCTACAATGAGCAGTTCTTC	CASSLYGETSYNEQFF
NA	NA	TRBJ1-1	TRBV11-2	TGTGCCAGCAGCGACCGGGGGTTCACTGAAGCTTTCTTT	CASSDRGFTEAFF
NA	NA	TRBJ2-3	TRBV6-6	TGTGCCAGCAGAACAGGGTCAGATACGCAGTATTTT	CASRTGSDTQYF
NA	NA	TRBJ2-3	TRBV9	TGTGCCAGCAGCTTACAGGGCTCGGGCACAGATACGCAGTATTTT	CASSLQGSGTDTQYF
NA	NA	TRBJ2-1	TRBV9	TGTGCCAGCAGCGCGGGACTTACATACAATGAGCAGTTCTTC	CASSAGLTYNEQFF